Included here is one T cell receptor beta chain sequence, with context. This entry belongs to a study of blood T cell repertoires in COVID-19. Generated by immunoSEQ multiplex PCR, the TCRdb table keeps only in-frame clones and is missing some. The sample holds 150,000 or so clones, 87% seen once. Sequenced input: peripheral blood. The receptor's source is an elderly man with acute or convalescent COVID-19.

The CDR3, as DNA: TGCGCCAGCAGTCCCCAGGTCTCGGCTGGTGAGCAGTTCTTC. It encodes CASSPQVSAGEQFF. The gene calls are TRBV10-1 and TRBJ2-1, with D hard to call. This CDR3 is 14 amino acids long. V was shortened by 5 bases and J by 9 bases, with 17 bases between the two germline ends. Germline CDR1 and CDR2: WNHNN and SYGVQD (reference sequence).